The 13 T cell receptor beta chains listed next were all sequenced from one sample in a study of T-cell reconstitution after alpha-beta-depleted transplantation in children. Library preparation (for TCRbeta) was performed with unique molecular identifiers. TCRdb re-called the PCR reads with MiXCR, one entry per CDR3 protein. The sample contains hundreds of thousands of distinct CDR3 sequences, about 15% of which appear only once. This material consisted of PBMCs, mostly from graft donor cells, taken 360 days after TCRalphabeta/CD19-depleted stem cell transplant. Every receptor here comes from a male patient aged 10-17 years who had a stem cell transplant for acute lymphoblastic leukemia, so the T cells may come from the graft donor.

The chain recombines TRBV7-6 with TRBJ2-5, with D possibly TRBD2 on 5 matching bases. The germline V gene has CDR1 SGHVS and CDR2 FNYEAQ. With 5 bases removed from V and 5 bases from J, the gap between germline ends came to 21 bases. The CDR3 loop spans 16 amino acids. Here the CDR3 reads CASSLRRLFGTETQYF. CDR3 nucleotides: TGTGCCAGCAGCCTAAGGAGGCTCTTCGGCACGGAGACCCAGTACTTC.

Only a few counts were recorded for this clonotype. The chain links TRBV29-1 to TRBJ2-7; TRBD1 matches 7 bases. This CDR3 comprises 12 residues. CDR1 SQVTM and CDR2 ANQGSEA come from the germline V gene. V lost 5 bases and J lost 7; bases outside the gene matches: 8. The CDR3, as DNA: TGCAGCGTTTCAGGGGGTTTTCTTGAGCAGTACTTC. It codes for CSVSGGFLEQYF.

This clonotype has more than one count but fewer than ten. The genes are TRBV20-1 and TRBJ2-3; 11 bases map to TRBD2. Germline V gene data show CDR1 as DFQATT and CDR2 as SNEGSKA (reference sequence). This CDR3 contains 18 residues. V lost 2 bases, J lost 0 bases, and 10 bases stayed unmatched. The DNA of the CDR3 is TGCAGTGCTAGACAATACCGAACTAGCGGGAGAAGCACAGATACGCAGTATTTT. This encodes CSARQYRTSGRSTDTQYF.

V usage is TRBV29-1 and J usage is TRBJ2-5, with D perhaps assigned TRBD1 or TRBD2 (5 bases each). Germline-derived CDR1 and CDR2 are SQVTM and ANQGSEA. The length of the CDR3 is 15 residues. Trimming removed 0 bases at V and 5 bases at J, with 16 bases between. Written as DNA, the CDR3 is TGCAGCGTTGAAGAGGTTTGGGACCAGTCCGAGACCCAGTACTTC. It is translated as CSVEEVWDQSETQYF.

This clonotype came up many times. The genes are TRBV12-3 or TRBV12-4 and TRBJ2-3; D unclear. The CDR3 is made up of 16 amino acids. The V and J ends lost 3 bases and 0 bases respectively, with 13 bases between them. The CDR3 DNA sequence: TGTGCCAGCAGTTTTAGGGCGGCAACTAGCACAGATACGCAGTATTTT. This codes for CASSFRAATSTDTQYF.

V gene TRBV4-1 combines with J gene TRBJ2-7; D unclear. Germline V lookup: CDR1 MGHRA, CDR2 YSYEKL. Trimming removed 1 base from V and 3 bases from J, with 10 bases in between. The CDR3 extends over 14 amino acids. The CDR3 DNA reads TGCGCCAGCAGCCAAGTTATTAGCAGCTACGAGCAGTACTTC. It specifies CASSQVISSYEQYF.

V is TRBV4-2 and J is TRBJ2-3; D may correspond to TRBD1 or TRBD2 (5 bases each). Trimming removed 0 bases at V and 6 bases at J, with 19 bases between. This CDR3 has 17 amino acids. Looked up from germline, CDR1 is LGHNA and CDR2 is YNFKEQ. CDR3 nucleotide sequence: TGTGCCAGCAGCCAAGACGCGTTGGGGCTAGCAAGTGATACGCAGTATTTT. Protein: CASSQDALGLASDTQYF.

This clonotype was counted only a few times. The chain combines TRBV20-1 with TRBJ1-2, with D maybe TRBD1 (5 bases). The CDR3 has 15 residues. Germline-derived CDR1 and CDR2 are DFQATT and SNEGSKA (reference sequence). The V and J ends lost 0 bases and 3 bases respectively, with 14 bases between them. This CDR3 is CSARDGGTIDYGYTF. DNA for the CDR3: TGCAGTGCTAGAGATGGGGGAACCATCGACTATGGCTACACCTTC.

The V call is TRBV5-1, the J call TRBJ2-2, with D unclear. Germline CDR1 reads SGHRS; CDR2 reads YFSETQ. Trimming shortened V by 1 base and J by 6 bases, and 7 bases separated the two germline ends. The CDR3 is made up of 13 amino acids. The CDR3 region is CASSLTESGELFF. The CDR3 region has the DNA TGCGCCAGCAGCTTGACAGAGTCCGGGGAGCTGTTTTTT.

V and J are TRBV5-1 and TRBJ2-2; D might be TRBD2 (5 bases). This CDR3 comprises 16 residues. Germline-derived CDR1 and CDR2 are SGHRS and YFSETQ. The germline V and J ends were trimmed by 3 bases and 2 bases, with 14 bases remaining between them. The CDR3 DNA follows: TGCGCCAGCAGCTGGACTTTTCGGGGAAACACCGGGGAGCTGTTTTTT. It translates to CASSWTFRGNTGELFF.

This clonotype was seen a few times. This chain links TRBV6-5 with TRBJ1-5, with D possibly matching TRBD1 (5 bases). V lost 5 bases, J lost 1 base, and 12 bases lay in between. The germline gives CDR1 MNHEY, CDR2 SVGAGI. There are 15 residues in the CDR3. The CDR3 coding sequence is TGTGCCAGCAGTCCCAAGGGGTGGAGCAATCAGCCCCAGCATTTT. The encoded protein is CASSPKGWSNQPQHF.

The chain has TRBV29-1 and TRBJ2-2; unclear D gene. Germline loops: CDR1 SQVTM, CDR2 ANQGSEA. The V gene lost 4 bases and the J gene lost 6 bases, with 18 bases spanning the gap. The CDR3 has 15 residues. In DNA, the CDR3 is TGCAGCGTTGGGCCGGCCCCCCCGGGCGCCGGGGAGCTGTTTTTT. Its protein product is CSVGPAPPGAGELFF.

This clonotype showed up many times. This rearrangement joins TRBV12-3 or TRBV12-4 to TRBJ2-7; the D gene is possibly TRBD2 (5 bases). The length of the CDR3 is 14 residues. Trimming left V 6 bases short and J 2 bases short, with 14 bases between. The CDR3 DNA sequence: TGTGCCAGCAGGTCAACCCGGACTGCCTACGAGCAGTACTTC. This sequence encodes CASRSTRTAYEQYF.